A single sample gave rise to the 9 T cell receptor beta chains below, sequenced in a study of regulatory T cells in long-lasting Graves disease. Relying on iRepertoire HTBI primers and Arm-PCR of CDR3 regions, the team built TCR beta libraries. TCRdb re-derived calls from the multiplex PCR reads in MiXCR, one entry per CDR3 protein. The data contain a few hundred thousand distinct CDR3 sequences, 20% to 30% of them seen just once; the ten biggest clones take up around 26%. Time point in this sample: persistent/refractory GD, antithyroid drugs over 5 years with positive TRAb. Extracted RNA from PBMCs served as the source of the TCR library. The sample consisted of peripheral blood mononuclear cells (PBMCs), taken when the disease was refractory, from a patient treated with antithyroid drugs. Receptor source: a female donor with Graves disease.

Many counts were recorded for this clonotype. The J gene is TRBJ1-1, the V gene TRBV6-1; D is unclear. Trimming took off 4 bases at V and 1 base at J, with 7 bases between the two ends. The CDR3 loop spans 13 amino acids. Germline V CDR1 and CDR2: MNHNS, SASEGT. The CDR3 sequence: CASSVEANTEAFF. The CDR3 nucleotides read TGTGCCAGCAGTGTTGAAGCGAACACTGAAGCTTTCTTT.

This chain joins TRBV6-5 and TRBJ1-2; D remains unclear. Germline-derived CDR1 and CDR2 are MNHEY and SVGAGI. The CDR3 runs to 14 residues. The germline V and J ends were trimmed by 3 bases and 8 bases, with 16 bases remaining between them. The chain's CDR3 is CASSYGGSELGYTF. DNA for the CDR3: TGTGCCAGCAGTTATGGAGGCTCCGAATTAGGCTACACCTTC.

This clonotype has a handful of counts. The CDR3 spells CASSQGYKGPYEQYF. CDR3 coding DNA: TGTGCCAGCAGCCAGGGGTATAAGGGCCCCTACGAGCAGTACTTC. V gene TRBV5-6 combines with J gene TRBJ2-7, with D perhaps TRBD1 (6 bases). Between the trimmed V and J ends, which lost 4 bases and 2 bases, there was a span of 16 bases. There are 15 residues in the CDR3. Germline CDR1 SGHDT, CDR2 YYEEEE.

This clonotype was counted at least ten times. V gene TRBV2 combines with J gene TRBJ1-2; D unresolved. Looked up from germline, CDR1 is SNHLY and CDR2 is FYNNEI. V lost 4 bases and J 4 bases, leaving 7 bases between the germline ends. The CDR3 is 12 amino acids. The CDR3 spells CASSAFSYGYTF. The CDR3 nucleotides are TGTGCCAGCAGTGCTTTTTCCTATGGCTACACCTTC.

This clonotype occurred many times. The chain employs TRBV2 and TRBJ2-1; 10 bases line up with TRBD2. With V trimmed by 9 bases and J by 8 bases, 10 bases remained unmatched. In germline, CDR1 is SNHLY, CDR2 FYNNEI. CDR3 length: 14 residues. Here the CDR3 reads CARFGASGRYEQFF. CDR3 in DNA: TGTGCCAGATTTGGGGCTAGCGGGAGATATGAGCAGTTCTTC.

There are many counts of this clonotype. This chain uses TRBV20-1 with TRBJ2-5, with unresolved D. The germline V gene encodes CDR1 DFQATT and CDR2 SNEGSKA (reference sequence). This CDR3 comprises 15 residues. The ends were cut back, 3 bases at V and 2 bases at J, with 16 bases in the middle. The CDR3 DNA follows: TGCAGTGCTAGGGCGGTTGCCCAGTTTCAAGAGACCCAGTACTTC. It translates to CSARAVAQFQETQYF.

The chain carries TRBV9 and TRBJ1-1; no reliable D call. Germline-derived CDR1 and CDR2 are SGDLS and YYNGEE. V was cut by 0 bases and J by 6 bases, with 15 bases left in between. This CDR3 has 15 residues. The CDR3 DNA sequence: TGTGCCAGCAGCGTAGTGGTTGGGGAGCCCGCTGAAGCTTTCTTT. Its protein is CASSVVVGEPAEAFF.

The chain couples TRBV11-2 to TRBJ2-5; 8 bases are shared with TRBD2. This CDR3 spans 16 amino acids. Germline V gives CDR1 SGHAT, CDR2 FQNNGV. After removal of 4 bases from V and 4 bases from J, the junction contained 11 bases not matched to a gene. This chain's CDR3 is CASSSAAGLVIETQYF. In DNA form, the CDR3 reads TGTGCCAGCAGCTCGGCCGCGGGACTAGTTATAGAGACCCAGTACTTC.

This clonotype was observed many times. The V gene is TRBV19, the J gene TRBJ1-5, with a weak D call TRBD1 (5 bases). Germline V gene sequence: CDR1 LNHDA, CDR2 SQIVND (reference sequence). CDR3 length equals 17 residues. V was clipped by 3 bases and J by 2 bases, with 17 bases between them. The CDR3 reads CASSMVPGMYGNQPQHF. The CDR3 coding sequence is TGTGCCAGTAGTATGGTCCCAGGGATGTACGGCAATCAGCCCCAGCATTTT.